The 21 T cell receptor beta chains in this list originate from one sample, sequenced in a study of cytomegalovirus exposure and HLA in healthy donors. The PCR had 60 Vbeta and 13 Jbeta primers. Only in-frame clones appear in the TCRdb table, and some are missing; sequencing was by immunoSEQ multiplex PCR. The top ten hold 2.5% to 3.5% of the sample, which has nearly 110,000 clones, roughly 71% seen once. Sequenced: PBMCs. These receptor sequences come from a male donor in good health and CMV-seropositive.

This chain uses TRBV7-3 with TRBJ1-1, with a weak D call TRBD1 (6 bases). Germline V lookup: CDR1 SGHTA, CDR2 FQGTGA. V lost 2 bases to trimming and J lost 4 bases, with 14 bases between them. CDR3 length: 15 residues. CDR3 bases: TGTGCCAGCAGCTTAGTGGGGGCTATTGGCACTGAAGCTTTCTTT. Translation: CASSLVGAIGTEAFF. Full variable domain (outside the CDR3, taken from reference TRBV7-3 and TRBJ1-1): GAGVSQTPSNKVTEKGKYVELRCDPISGHTALYWYRQSLGQGPEFLIYFQGTGAADDSGLPNDRFFAVRPEGSVSTLKIQRTERGDSAVYLCASSLVGAIGTEAFFGQGTRLTVV.

This clone was seen a single time. V usage is TRBV23-1 and J usage is TRBJ1-1; 7 bases align to TRBD1. TRBV23-1 is annotated as an ORF whose role is uncertain. This CDR3 is 16 amino acids long. V shed 2 bases, J shed 0 bases, and the junction held 6 bases outside the gene matches. The CDR3 region is CASSQRTGAMNTEAFF. The CDR3 DNA follows: TGCGCCAGCAGTCAAAGAACAGGGGCGATGAACACTGAAGCTTTCTTT.

The chain has TRBV6-6 and TRBJ2-3, with 7 bases identical to TRBD2. Germline trimming cut 10 bases from V and 1 base from J; bases unmatched to any gene: 5. The germline V gene encodes CDR1 MNHNY and CDR2 SVGAGI (reference sequence). This CDR3 has 13 residues. CDR3 coding DNA: TGTGCCACTGGGGCGGGGGGCACAGATACGCAGTATTTT. This codes for CATGAGGTDTQYF.

The chain joins TRBV7-3 to TRBJ2-1; D is ambiguous. V was cut by 2 bases and J by 1 base, with 9 bases left in between. The CDR3 length is 15 residues. Germline V gene lookup returns CDR1 SGHTA and CDR2 FQGTGA. The CDR3 DNA reads as TGTGCCAGCAGCTTAGCTTCAGATTCCTACAATGAGCAGTTCTTC. Residues: CASSLASDSYNEQFF.

This clone was counted only a few times. The genes are TRBV5-1 and TRBJ2-7; 9 bases agree with TRBD1. CDR1 and CDR2 (germline): SGHRS, YFSETQ. CDR3 length equals 15 residues. V lost 3 bases and J lost 2; bases outside the gene matches: 6. The CDR3: CASSSQGQGPYEQYF. The CDR3 DNA reads TGCGCCAGCAGCTCCCAGGGACAGGGTCCCTACGAGCAGTACTTC.

This chain uses TRBV7-9 with TRBJ1-6; TRBD1 matches at 9 bases. V shed 5 bases and J 7 bases; nucleotides not matched to a gene: 6. Germline V gene sequence: CDR1 SEHNR, CDR2 FQNEAQ (reference sequence). The CDR3 contains 15 residues. DNA for the CDR3: TGTGCCAGCAGCCGGGACAGGGTCAAAAATTCACCCCTCCACTTT. Residues: CASSRDRVKNSPLHF.

The rearrangement uses TRBV19 and TRBJ2-2; tentatively, D is TRBD1 (6 bases). This CDR3 spans 15 amino acids. Trimming took 5 bases from V and 4 from J, leaving 14 bases between them. The germline V gene has CDR1 LNHDA and CDR2 SQIVND (reference sequence). CDR3 sequence (DNA): TGTGCCAGTAGTCGCAGGGGACCGGCCACCGGGGAGCTGTTTTTT. Protein product: CASSRRGPATGELFF.

Concerning this clone itself: Other nucleotide sequences from this sample produce the same CDR3. The genes are TRBV7-9 and TRBJ1-1; perhaps TRBD1 as D (6 bases). Trimming shortened V by 1 base and J by 2 bases, and 8 bases separated the two germline ends. This CDR3 is built from 14 residues. Germline CDR1 is SEHNR and CDR2 is FQNEAQ (reference sequence). The CDR3 sequence: CASSLEGGNTEAFF. In DNA form, the CDR3 reads TGTGCCAGCAGCTTAGAAGGGGGAAACACTGAAGCTTTCTTT.

The CDR3 DNA follows: TGTGCCAGCAGTTACTCGTTGACAGGGGGCTTCACTGAAGCTTTCTTT. Amino acids: CASSYSLTGGFTEAFF. This sequence joins TRBV6-5 and TRBJ1-1, with 10 bases aligning to TRBD1. The germline V gene has CDR1 MNHEY and CDR2 SVGAGI. CDR3 length equals 16 residues. Germline trimming cut 0 bases from V and 4 bases from J; bases unmatched to any gene: 5.

This clone was seen a few times. The V and J genes are TRBV4-2 and TRBJ2-1; 10 bases fit TRBD1. Germline-derived CDR1 and CDR2 are LGHNA and YNFKEQ. CDR3 length: 15 amino acids. Trimming took 4 bases from V and 5 from J; bases not matched to a gene: 5. CDR3 region: CASSPRQGANNEQFF. In DNA, the CDR3 is TGTGCCAGCAGCCCCCGACAGGGGGCGAACAATGAGCAGTTCTTC.

This chain connects TRBV15 to TRBJ2-2; 8 bases are shared with TRBD1. The V gene's germline CDR1 is LNHNV and CDR2 YYDKDF (reference sequence). Germline trimming cut 5 bases from V and 1 base from J; bases unmatched to any gene: 6. This CDR3 is 16 amino acids long. CDR3 DNA sequence: TGTGCCACCAGCCCCAGGGGGCGCGGGAACACCGGGGAGCTGTTTTTT. This codes for CATSPRGRGNTGELFF.

In DNA, the CDR3 is TGTGCCAGCAGCCAAACTAGCGGGGGGGACTACGAGCAGTACTTC. Its translation: CASSQTSGGDYEQYF. The gene calls are TRBV4-2 and TRBJ2-7, with 13 nucleotides matching TRBD2. The CDR3 totals 15 residues. Germline CDR1 reads LGHNA; CDR2 reads YNFKEQ. The junction had 1 base not matched to a gene; V was cut back by 2 bases and J by 3 bases.

In this sample, this clone turned up a few times. The chain carries TRBV6-5 and TRBJ2-3; 7 nucleotides agree with TRBD1. Germline-derived CDR1 and CDR2 are MNHEY and SVGAGI. This CDR3 spans 13 amino acids. Trimming took 4 bases from V and 3 from J; bases not matched to a gene: 1. DNA of the CDR3: TGTGCCAGCAGTTTACAGGGGACAGATACGCAGTATTTT. Translating it yields CASSLQGTDTQYF.

This clone was counted once. The V call is TRBV5-4, the J call TRBJ1-3; 11 nucleotides match TRBD1. The CDR3 extends over 15 amino acids. The V gene's germline CDR1 is SGHNT and CDR2 YYREEE (reference sequence). With V trimmed by 6 bases and J by 2 bases, 4 bases remained unmatched. CDR3 nucleotides: TGTGCCAGCAACAAGGACAGGGGGCCTGGAAACACCATATATTTT. Translated: CASNKDRGPGNTIYF.

DNA of the CDR3: TGCAGCGTTGAAGGGACACGTACTCCCTCCTACGAGCAGTACTTC. It yields the protein CSVEGTRTPSYEQYF. The rearrangement links TRBV29-1 to TRBJ2-7; perhaps TRBD1 as D (5 bases). The CDR3 extends over 15 amino acids. CDR1 is SQVTM and CDR2 is ANQGSEA in the germline V gene. V lost 1 base and J 0 bases, leaving 13 bases between the germline ends.

The chain carries TRBV27 and TRBJ1-1; TRBD1 aligns across 8 bases. After removal of 5 bases from V and 4 bases from J, the junction contained 6 bases not matched to a gene. The CDR3 totals 14 residues. Germline lookup yields CDR1 MNHEY and CDR2 SMNVEV (reference sequence). The CDR3 nucleotides are TGTGCCAGCAGTCCTAGACAGGGGATCACTGAAGCTTTCTTT. Translation gives CASSPRQGITEAFF.

V usage is TRBV14 and J usage is TRBJ2-2, with D maybe TRBD1 (5 bases). V gave up 4 bases and J gave up 8 bases, with 14 bases separating them. The CDR3 is 14 residues long. CDR1 SGHDN and CDR2 FVKESK come from the germline V gene. CDR3 nucleotide sequence: TGTGCCAGCAGCCTCTTGGGGCGCGTAGGGGAGCTGTTTTTT. Translated: CASSLLGRVGELFF.

The genes are TRBV14 and TRBJ1-1, with D possibly being TRBD1 (6 bases). Trimming took 4 bases from V and 6 from J, leaving 18 bases between them. The CDR3 runs to 15 residues. The V gene's germline CDR1 is SGHDN and CDR2 FVKESK. CDR3 sequence reads: CASSLLTTGLAEAFF. The DNA for the CDR3 is TGTGCCAGCAGCCTCCTCACCACAGGGTTGGCTGAAGCTTTCTTT.

The rearrangement uses TRBV5-6 and TRBJ1-1; D perhaps matches TRBD1 (5 bases). Trimming shortened V by 3 bases and J by 0 bases, and 12 bases separated the two germline ends. The CDR3 contains 15 residues. The V gene's germline CDR1 is SGHDT and CDR2 YYEEEE. Here the CDR3 DNA reads TGTGCCAGCAGCTCCCTTCAGACAGTGAACACTGAAGCTTTCTTT. This sequence encodes CASSSLQTVNTEAFF. Drawing the rest from reference TRBV5-6 and TRBJ1-1, the complete variable domain is DAGVTQSPTHLIKTRGQQVTLRCSPKSGHDTVSWYQQALGQGPQFIFQYYEEEERQRGNFPDRFSGHQFPNYSSELNVNALLLGDSALYLCASSSLQTVNTEAFFGQGTRLTVV.

This chain links TRBV10-3 with TRBJ2-5; maybe TRBD1 (6 bases). Trimming took 2 bases from V and 5 from J, leaving 12 bases between them. The CDR3 runs 14 residues. From germline, CDR1 is ENHRY and CDR2 SYGVKD. The CDR3 protein is CAISETGWGETQYF. The DNA for the CDR3 is TGTGCCATCAGTGAGACAGGGTGGGGGGAGACCCAGTACTTC.

The rearrangement joins TRBV5-1 to TRBJ2-5; a possible D gene is TRBD1 (5 bases). The germline gives CDR1 SGHRS, CDR2 YFSETQ. The CDR3 consists of 17 residues. V was trimmed by 4 bases and J by 4 bases, leaving 23 bases between them. CDR3 region: CASSLYRIGPVGETQYF. The CDR3 DNA sequence: TGCGCCAGCAGCCTGTACAGGATCGGGCCAGTCGGAGAGACCCAGTACTTC. Supplemented by reference TRBV5-1 and TRBJ2-5, the full variable domain reads KAGVTQTPRYLIKTRGQQVTLSCSPISGHRSVSWYQQTPGQGLQFLFEYFSETQRNKGNFPGRFSGRQFSNSRSEMNVSTLELGDSALYLCASSLYRIGPVGETQYFGPGTRLLVL.